This is a list of T cell receptor beta chains from one sample in a study of vaccination and CD4 T cells after COVID-19. TCRdb passed the PCR reads through MiXCR, listing each CDR3 protein once. The sample shows 6,500 to 8,500 distinct CDR3 sequences, about 68% of them seen only once. The antigens for these receptors are not known. Sequenced sample: CD4+ T cells from blood, cultured in vitro. Receptors were obtained from a human donor who had recovered from COVID-19. Both conserved end residues are part of each CDR3. A D gene is named only where the DNA matches it firmly. For some rows the clone size is stated as once, few or many, or as a class when expanded; others skip it.

abundance	v_gene	d_gene	j_gene	CDR3aa	CDR3nt
-	TRBV7-5	-	TRBJ2-3	CISVPEALRRWGGVCADTQYF	-
-	TRBV6-4	TRBD1	TRBJ1-1	CASRAGTGTEEAFF	TGTGCCAGCAGGGCCGGGACAGGGACGGAGGAAGCTTTCTTT
few	TRBV7-9	-	TRBJ1-1	CASSLAENTEAFF	TGTGCCAGCAGTCTAGCGGAGAACACTGAAGCTTTCTTT
-	TRBV19	-	TRBJ2-2	CASSPRVETGELFF	TGTGCCAGTAGTCCCCGGGTAGAAACCGGGGAGCTGTTTTTT
-	TRBV6-1	-	TRBJ2-7	CAVGGDRRAYEQYF	TGTGCCGTGGGGGGGGACAGGCGTGCCTACGAGCAGTACTTC
-	TRBV24-1	TRBD2	TRBJ2-3	CATSELGLAGGTDTQYF	TGTGCCACCAGTGAACTAGGACTAGCGGGAGGTACAGATACGCAGTATTTT
-	TRBV20-1	-	TRBJ2-7	CSARDPNDSWSEQYF	TGCAGTGCTAGAGATCCCAATGATAGCTGGTCTGAGCAGTACTTC
-	TRBV28	-	TRBJ1-5	CASRGASNQPQHF	TGTGCCAGCAGAGGGGCTAGCAATCAGCCCCAGCATTTT
-	TRBV15	-	TRBJ1-6	CATSTDRSSYNSPLHF	TGTGCCACCAGCACGGACCGCTCCTCCTATAATTCACCCCTCCACTTT
-	TRBV20-1	-	TRBJ2-3	CSVEAGRTGFTDMQYF	TGCAGTGTCGAAGCGGGGCGTACAGGGTTCACAGATATGCAGTATTTT
-	TRBV7-2	TRBD2	TRBJ2-2	CASTLWGGTGELFF	TGTGCCAGCACCCTTTGGGGGGGTACCGGGGAGCTGTTTTTT
few	TRBV20-1	-	TRBJ2-3	CSARGIRASKHVDTQYF	TGCAGTGCTAGAGGAATTAGGGCTAGCAAACATGTAGATACGCAGTATTTT
-	TRBV20-1	TRBD2	TRBJ2-2	CSARGTSGSRATANTGELFF	TGCAGTGCTAGAGGGACTAGCGGGAGTCGCGCGACCGCGAACACCGGGGAGCTGTTTTTT
-	TRBV6-1	TRBD1	TRBJ1-6	CASSPKGQGVFNSPLHF	TGTGCCAGCAGTCCGAAGGGACAGGGGGTTTTTAATTCACCCCTCCACTTT
-	TRBV4-3	-	TRBJ2-2	CASSRGRVTGELFF	TGCGCCAGCAGCCGGGGCAGGGTTACCGGGGAGCTGTTTTTT
few	TRBV20-1	TRBD1	TRBJ1-1	CSARGSGTGANTEAFF	TGCAGTGCTAGAGGGTCGGGGACAGGAGCGAACACTGAAGCTTTCTTT
-	TRBV7-2	TRBD1	TRBJ1-6	CASSSSGTAGATLHF	TGTGCCAGCAGCAGCTCCGGGACAGCCGGTGCAACCCTCCACTTT
-	TRBV20-1	-	TRBJ1-1	CSAIRENTEAFF	TGCAGTGCTATAAGGGAGAACACTGAAGCTTTCTTT
-	TRBV6-1	TRBD1	TRBJ1-2	CASSSLSGTANYGYTF	TGTGCCAGCAGCTCATTATCCGGGACAGCTAACTATGGCTACACCTTC
-	TRBV12-3/TRBV12-4	-	TRBJ1-2	CASSLEGVVGYTF	TGTGCCAGCAGTTTAGAGGGAGTCGTAGGCTACACCTTC
-	TRBV5-1	-	TRBJ1-2	CASSWSVLGRTAGRGYTF	TGCGCCAGCAGCTGGTCCGTCTTGGGGAGGACAGCGGGACGGGGCTACACCTTC
-	TRBV29-1	TRBD1	TRBJ2-7	CSVEDQDREDEQYF	TGCAGCGTTGAAGATCAGGACAGGGAGGACGAGCAGTACTTC
-	TRBV2	-	TRBJ2-7	CASRKGSNLADEQYF	TGTGCCAGCAGGAAGGGAAGCAATTTAGCAGACGAGCAGTACTTC
-	TRBV6-4	-	TRBJ2-3	CASSDSESADTQYF	TGTGCCAGCAGTGACTCCGAGTCGGCAGATACGCAGTATTTT
-	TRBV6-2/TRBV6-3	-	TRBJ1-5	CASSTRGSNQPQHF	TGTGCCAGCAGTACGCGGGGCAGCAATCAGCCCCAGCATTTT
-	TRBV9	TRBD1	TRBJ1-1	CASSGPDRVTTEAFF	TGTGCCAGCAGCGGCCCGGACAGGGTGACCACTGAAGCTTTCTTT
-	TRBV4-2	TRBD1	TRBJ2-3	CASSRINTQGQGGDTQYF	TGTGCCAGCAGCCGAATTAATACTCAGGGACAGGGGGGAGATACGCAGTATTTT
-	TRBV20-1	-	TRBJ1-5	CSARESSNNQPQHF	TGCAGTGCTAGAGAATCGAGTAATAATCAGCCCCAGCATTTT
-	TRBV12-3/TRBV12-4	-	TRBJ2-2	CASSLQGRDGELFF	TGTGCCAGCAGTTTACAGGGGCGGGACGGGGAGCTGTTTTTT
-	TRBV24-1	TRBD1	TRBJ2-1	CATSDYPGQGSHNEQFF	TGTGCCACCAGTGACTACCCGGGACAGGGATCACACAATGAGCAGTTCTTC
-	TRBV11-3	-	TRBJ2-2	CASSSPGRLVTGELFF	TGTGCCAGCAGCTCCCCGGGGCGGCTGGTGACCGGGGAGCTGTTTTTT
few	TRBV4-3	-	TRBJ1-5	CASSQEISGNQPQHF	TGCGCCAGCAGCCAAGAGATTTCAGGGAATCAGCCCCAGCATTTT
-	TRBV25-1	-	TRBJ1-2	CASKNELGNPNYGYTF	TGTGCCAGTAAAAACGAGCTCGGGAACCCTAACTATGGCTACACCTTC
-	TRBV28	-	TRBJ2-7	CASSLVGLSYEQYF	TGTGCCAGCAGTTTGGTGGGACTCTCCTACGAGCAGTACTTC
-	TRBV20-1	-	TRBJ1-5	CSARESIQPQHF	TGCAGTGCTAGAGAATCAATTCAGCCCCAGCATTTT
once	TRBV6-2/TRBV6-3	-	TRBJ2-1	CASSYSRPHYNEQFF	TGTGCCAGCAGTTACTCCCGTCCCCATTACAATGAGCAGTTCTTC
-	TRBV6-1	TRBD1	TRBJ1-5	CASSETGNNQPQHF	TGTGCCAGCAGTGAGACAGGGAACAATCAGCCCCAGCATTTT
-	TRBV6-5	TRBD1	TRBJ1-2	CASSSGGTVYGYTF	TGTGCCAGCAGTTCCGGGGGGACAGTATATGGCTACACCTTC
once	TRBV6-1	TRBD2	TRBJ2-7	CASTPQAGTSGYEQYF	TGTGCCAGCACCCCCCAGGCCGGGACTAGCGGCTACGAGCAGTACTTC
-	TRBV20-1	TRBD2	TRBJ2-3	CSALPSGSWTDTQYF	TGCAGTGCCCTACCGAGCGGGAGTTGGACAGATACGCAGTATTTT
once	TRBV6-1	-	TRBJ2-5	CASLGALGIQETQYF	TGTGCCAGCCTGGGGGCCCTCGGTATCCAAGAGACCCAGTACTTC
-	TRBV7-2	TRBD2	TRBJ2-7	CASSLYSGKAYEQYF	TGTGCCAGCAGCTTATATAGCGGGAAAGCCTACGAGCAGTACTTC
-	TRBV7-9	-	TRBJ1-1	CASSLVGNTEAFF	TGTGCCAGCAGCTTGGTGGGGAACACTGAAGCTTTCTTT
few	TRBV21-1	-	TRBJ2-7	CASSKGDRFIYEQYF	TGTGCCAGCAGCAAAGGGGATAGATTTATCTACGAGCAGTACTTC
-	TRBV10-3	-	TRBJ2-1	CAIAIGAESPPLYNEQFF	TGTGCCATCGCTATCGGGGCAGAATCACCTCCACTCTACAATGAGCAGTTCTTC
hyperexpanded	TRBV7-3	TRBD2	TRBJ2-3	CASSLTGPSGGSTDTQYF	TGTGCCAGCAGCTTAACAGGCCCTAGCGGGGGGAGCACAGATACGCAGTATTTT
-	TRBV20-1	-	TRBJ1-5	CSARARFQKGQPQHF	TGCAGTGCTAGGGCCCGGTTTCAAAAGGGTCAGCCCCAGCATTTT
-	TRBV7-6	-	TRBJ1-1	CASSLAYRKKGTEAFF	TGTGCCAGCAGCTTAGCGTACCGAAAGAAGGGCACTGAAGCTTTCTTT
-	TRBV20-1	TRBD1	TRBJ2-3	CTGTAASTDTQYF	TGCACCGGGACAGCCGCTAGCACAGATACGCAGTATTTT
-	TRBV20-1	-	TRBJ1-2	CSAVLLGSMGYTF	TGCAGTGCTGTTCTCCTCGGGTCTATGGGCTACACCTTC
-	TRBV10-1	-	TRBJ2-1	CASSRDYNEQFF	TGCGCCAGCAGCCGGGACTACAATGAGCAGTTCTTC
few	TRBV7-2	TRBD1	TRBJ1-5	CASSRTGSNNQPQHF	TGTGCCAGCAGCCGGACAGGGTCCAACAATCAGCCCCAGCATTTT
-	TRBV7-2	TRBD1	TRBJ1-2	CASSLYTRTGEGYTF	TGTGCCAGCAGCTTATATACGCGGACAGGGGAAGGCTACACCTTC